A single sample gave rise to the 31 T cell receptor beta chains below, sequenced in a study of siplizumab effects on memory and regulatory T cells. Some clones are missing from TCRdb's copy, which holds only in-frame ones; the method was immunoSEQ multiplex PCR. The profile shows under 110,000 clones, over 90% of them singletons. Sequences were obtained from non-Treg CD4+ T cells sorted from blood. These receptors were taken from a human donor in good health.

The chain employs TRBV7-3 and TRBJ1-3; 9 bases are a match to TRBD1. Germline V lookup: CDR1 SGHTA, CDR2 FQGTGA. Trimming at V came to 3 bases and at J to 4 bases, leaving 10 bases not matched to a gene. CDR3 length equals 17 residues. Here the CDR3 reads CASSLGTGTGIGNTIYF. In nucleotides, the CDR3 is TGTGCCAGCAGCTTGGGAACCGGGACAGGGATCGGAAACACCATATATTTT.

The V call is TRBV28, the J call TRBJ2-7, with unresolved D. V was cut by 3 bases and J by 3 bases, with 12 bases left in between. The CDR3 loop spans 14 amino acids. CDR1 is MDHEN, CDR2 SYDVKM, per germline. The CDR3 region is CASSLIRTSYEQYF. In nucleotides, the CDR3 is TGTGCCAGCAGTTTGATTCGCACGAGCTACGAGCAGTACTTC.

J is TRBJ2-4 and V is TRBV15; a weak D match, TRBD2 (6 bases). The CDR3 contains 13 residues. V was pared by 6 bases and J by 8 bases, with 14 bases between. The germline gives CDR1 LNHNV, CDR2 YYDKDF (reference sequence). The CDR3 spells CATRFLREDIQYF. The DNA for the CDR3 is TGTGCCACCAGATTTCTTAGGGAGGACATTCAGTACTTC.

About this clone: One junction end disagrees with the germline gene, perhaps due to a read error. The V call is TRBV6-4, the J call TRBJ1-4; D is ambiguous. The CDR3 is made up of 10 amino acids. The V gene's germline CDR1 is MRHNA and CDR2 SNTAGT. The CDR3 protein is CVSRAEKLFF. The CDR3 region has the DNA TGTGTCAGCCGGGCTGAAAAACTGTTTTTT.

The genes are TRBV11-2 and TRBJ2-3; 12 bases are a match to TRBD2. This CDR3 has 19 amino acids. Germline loops: CDR1 SGHAT, CDR2 FQNNGV. The J segment lost 1 base and the V segment lost 2 bases, leaving 10 bases of the junction unmatched. The CDR3 here is CASSLTSGRYWVGTDTQYF. CDR3 in DNA: TGTGCCAGCAGCTTAACTAGCGGGAGGTATTGGGTAGGCACAGATACGCAGTATTTT.

The chain recombines TRBV7-8 with TRBJ1-2; perhaps TRBD1 as D (5 bases). V lost 4 bases and J lost 8, with 14 bases in between. The CDR3 spans 13 residues. Germline lookup yields CDR1 SGHVS and CDR2 FQNEAQ. CDR3 sequence reads: CASSSGVTDGYTF. The CDR3 nucleotides are TGTGCCAGCAGCTCGGGGGTGACTGACGGCTACACCTTC.

The chain combines TRBV9 with TRBJ2-2; 8 bases map to TRBD1. The germline gives CDR1 SGDLS, CDR2 YYNGEE. With 6 bases clipped from V and 5 bases from J, the junction kept 6 bases outside the gene matches. The CDR3 has 14 amino acids. The CDR3 protein is CASTTGGGTGELFF. The CDR3, as DNA: TGTGCCAGCACCACAGGGGGAGGTACCGGGGAGCTGTTTTTT. The full variable domain, its missing parts supplied by reference TRBV9 and TRBJ2-2, is DSGVTQTPKHLITATGQRVTLRCSPRSGDLSVYWYQQSLDQGLQFLIQYYNGEERAKGNILERFSAQQFPDLHSELNLSSLELGDSALYFCASTTGGGTGELFFGEGSRLTVL.

This clone was counted a single time. The rearrangement links TRBV2 to TRBJ1-3; perhaps TRBD1 as D (6 bases). Trimming cost V 7 bases and J 6 bases, with 16 bases left between them. The CDR3 runs to 14 residues. Germline CDR1 reads SNHLY; CDR2 reads FYNNEI. DNA of the CDR3: TGTGCCAGCACCGAACCTAGGACAGTAAACACCATATATTTT. Amino acid sequence: CASTEPRTVNTIYF.

This clone appeared a few times. This chain uses TRBV12-5 with TRBJ1-1; 7 bases match TRBD1. CDR3 length: 14 amino acids. V was clipped by 5 bases and J by 8 bases; unmatched bases: 11. CDR1 is LGHNT and CDR2 is FRNRAP in the germline V gene. This CDR3 is CASGPRQGLMEAFF. DNA of the CDR3: TGTGCTAGTGGTCCCCGACAGGGACTGATGGAAGCTTTCTTT. Looking up the rest from reference TRBV12-5 and TRBJ1-1 gives the full variable domain: DARVTQTPRHKVTEMGQEVTMRCQPILGHNTVFWYRQTMMQGLELLAYFRNRAPLDDSGMPKDRFSAEMPDATLATLKIQPSEPRDSAVYFCASGPRQGLMEAFFGQGTRLTVV.

This clone was seen only a few times. The CDR3 DNA follows: TGTGCCAGCAGCTCTCTCGTTAACACTGAAGCTTTCTTT. Amino acid sequence: CASSSLVNTEAFF. The chain is built from TRBV7-2 and TRBJ1-1; D not certain. The V gene lost 4 bases and the J gene lost 2 bases, with 8 bases spanning the gap. The CDR3 loop spans 13 amino acids. The germline V gene encodes CDR1 SGHTA and CDR2 FQGNSA.

V gene TRBV30 combines with J gene TRBJ1-4; TRBD1 might be the D (5 bases). Trimming cost V 0 bases and J 6 bases, with 14 bases left between them. CDR3 length equals 15 residues. Germline V CDR1 and CDR2: GTSNPN, SVGIG (reference sequence). Written as DNA, the CDR3 is TGTGCCTGGAGTGTACCGTCCGGGGGTCATGAAAAACTGTTTTTT. It is translated as CAWSVPSGGHEKLFF.

The chain recombines TRBV9 with TRBJ2-2; 7 bases are a match to TRBD1. Germline V gives CDR1 SGDLS, CDR2 YYNGEE. This CDR3 has 14 amino acids. J gave up 6 bases and V 1 base, and 3 bases lay outside the gene matches. The DNA of the CDR3 is TGTGCCAGCAGCGTAATACAGGGGCCCGGGGAGCTGTTTTTT. Its translation: CASSVIQGPGELFF.

As to this clone: Different DNA sequences within this sample yield the same CDR3. This sequence joins TRBV6-1 and TRBJ1-3; tentatively, D is TRBD1 (5 bases). Germline V CDR1 and CDR2: MNHNS, SASEGT. The CDR3 consists of 15 residues. Trimming took 3 bases from V and 0 from J, leaving 9 bases between them. The CDR3 DNA reads TGTGCCAGCAGTGAGGGGCCGTACTCTGGAAACACCATATATTTT. This gives the protein CASSEGPYSGNTIYF.

This clone was seen a single time. V gene TRBV2 combines with J gene TRBJ2-7; D remains unclear. The V gene's germline CDR1 is SNHLY and CDR2 FYNNEI. The V end was cut by 6 bases, the J end by 4 bases, with 7 bases between. The CDR3 has 11 residues. Written as DNA, the CDR3 is TGTGCCAGCAGCCACCATTACGAGCAGTACTTC. Translation: CASSHHYEQYF.

The genes are TRBV4-1 and TRBJ1-6; D unresolved. CDR1 is MGHRA, CDR2 YSYEKL, per germline. There are 12 residues in the CDR3. V gave up 8 bases and J gave up 6 bases, with 8 bases separating them. CDR3 residues: CASRRANSPLHF. The CDR3 DNA is TGCGCCAGCCGGAGGGCTAATTCACCCCTCCACTTT.

The V gene is TRBV6-1, the J gene TRBJ1-2, with 8 bases aligning to TRBD1. The J segment lost 5 bases and the V segment lost 4 bases, leaving 12 bases of the junction unmatched. The CDR3 is made up of 16 amino acids. CDR1 and CDR2 from the germline V gene are MNHNS and SASEGT. The CDR3 DNA follows: TGTGCCAGCAGTGCTTCACGCGGACAGGGATTATATGGCTACACCTTC. It yields the protein CASSASRGQGLYGYTF.

This chain links TRBV5-6 with TRBJ2-1, with D hard to call. CDR1 SGHDT and CDR2 YYEEEE come from the germline V gene. The CDR3 runs to 11 residues. V lost 3 bases to trimming and J lost 9 bases, with 7 bases between them. In nucleotides, the CDR3 is TGTGCCAGCAGCTCACGAGGTGAGCAGTTCTTC. Translation gives CASSSRGEQFF.

The CDR3 DNA follows: TGTGCCAGCTCATGGACAGGGTACACTGAAGCTTTCTTT. Its protein product is CASSWTGYTEAFF. The chain combines TRBV18 with TRBJ1-1; the match to TRBD1 covers 8 bases. Trimming cost V 5 bases and J 3 bases; bases outside gene matches: 2. Germline V gene data show CDR1 as KGHSH and CDR2 as LQKENI. This CDR3 contains 13 residues.

This sequence joins TRBV7-9 and TRBJ2-7; no clear D. Germline V lookup: CDR1 SEHNR, CDR2 FQNEAQ (reference sequence). CDR3 length: 13 amino acids. Trimming removed 5 bases from V and 5 bases from J, with 13 bases in between. CDR3 loop: CASSLDGGDEQYF. For the CDR3, the DNA is TGTGCCAGCAGCCTAGACGGCGGAGACGAGCAGTACTTC.

This rearrangement joins TRBV12-5 to TRBJ2-7; 11 bases match TRBD2. With V trimmed by 7 bases and J by 1 base, 6 bases remained unmatched. The CDR3 totals 15 residues. CDR1 is LGHNT and CDR2 is FRNRAP in the germline V gene. In nucleotides, the CDR3 is TGTGCTAGTGCCCTGGGACTAGCGGCGTCCTACGAGCAGTACTTC. Its protein is CASALGLAASYEQYF.

The J gene is TRBJ1-2, the V gene TRBV2, with 7 bases fitting TRBD1. Germline loops: CDR1 SNHLY, CDR2 FYNNEI. V lost 10 bases, J lost 5 bases, and 10 bases stayed unmatched. The CDR3 covers 13 residues. The chain's CDR3 is CATRQGLSYGYTF. In DNA, the CDR3 is TGTGCCACAAGACAGGGCTTGTCGTATGGCTACACCTTC.

V usage is TRBV27 and J usage is TRBJ1-5, with TRBD1 identical over 11 bases. Germline values: CDR1 MNHEY, CDR2 SMNVEV (reference sequence). V shed 5 bases and J 6 bases; nucleotides not matched to a gene: 9. The CDR3 has 16 amino acids. CDR3 protein: CASSLAGTGGSQPQHF. CDR3 DNA: TGTGCCAGCAGTCTCGCCGGGACAGGGGGGAGTCAGCCCCAGCATTTT.

The chain joins TRBV4-2 to TRBJ1-2; D is perhaps TRBD1 (5 bases). Germline loops: CDR1 LGHNA, CDR2 YNFKEQ. The V gene lost 1 base and the J gene lost 7 bases, with 16 bases spanning the gap. The CDR3 runs 15 residues. The DNA for the CDR3 is TGTGCCAGCAGCCAAGTTCGAGGGGAAGATGGTGGCTACACCTTC. This gives the protein CASSQVRGEDGGYTF.

This clone has just one count. The genes are TRBV5-1 and TRBJ1-1, with D possibly being TRBD1 (6 bases). The V gene lost 7 bases and the J gene lost 2 bases, with 12 bases spanning the gap. CDR1 is SGHRS, CDR2 YFSETQ, per germline. CDR3 length: 13 residues. CDR3 in amino acids: CASGRQDNTEAFF. The CDR3 coding sequence is TGCGCCAGCGGGAGACAGGATAACACTGAAGCTTTCTTT.

This clone was recorded once. V gene TRBV29-1 combines with J gene TRBJ2-1; the match to TRBD2 covers 13 bases. Germline V CDR1 and CDR2: SQVTM, ANQGSEA. The CDR3 is 14 amino acids. The junction had 9 bases not matched to a gene; V was cut back by 7 bases and J by 9 bases. The DNA of the CDR3 is TGCAGCGCAGCCGGACTAGCGGGAGAGGGTGAGCAGTTCTTC. Amino acid sequence: CSAAGLAGEGEQFF.

This clone was seen a few times. The chain employs TRBV25-1 and TRBJ1-1; D call uncertain. The length of the CDR3 is 11 residues. Germline V gives CDR1 MGHDK, CDR2 SYGVNS. V was cut by 6 bases and J by 6 bases, with 8 bases left in between. The CDR3: CASRRASEAFF. CDR3 coding DNA: TGTGCCAGCAGAAGGGCTTCTGAAGCTTTCTTT.

The rearrangement joins TRBV7-3 to TRBJ2-3; D gene unclear. The V gene's germline CDR1 is SGHTA and CDR2 FQGTGA. The V and J ends lost 6 bases and 2 bases respectively, with 15 bases between them. The CDR3 has 15 residues. CDR3 sequence (DNA): TGTGCCAGCAGGAAGAGTAGGACCCACACAGATACGCAGTATTTT. Encoded protein: CASRKSRTHTDTQYF.

The J gene is TRBJ2-5, the V gene TRBV7-9, with TRBD1 as a possible D gene (6 bases). Trimming removed 0 bases at V and 3 bases at J, with 11 bases between. CDR1 is SEHNR, CDR2 FQNEAQ, per germline (reference sequence). The CDR3 length is 15 residues. The CDR3 coding sequence is TGTGCCAGCAGCTTAGCGATCACAGGGAAAGAGACCCAGTACTTC. Protein: CASSLAITGKETQYF. Combining the CDR3 with reference TRBV7-9 and TRBJ2-5 gives the whole variable domain DTGVSQNPRHKITKRGQNVTFRCDPISEHNRLYWYRQTLGQGPEFLTYFQNEAQLEKSRLLSDRFSAERPKGSFSTLEIQRTEQGDSAMYLCASSLAITGKETQYFGPGTRLLVL.

This chain connects TRBV6-1 to TRBJ1-4; 8 bases align to TRBD1. V dropped 6 bases and J dropped 2; count of bases not matched to a gene: 5. The CDR3 spans 15 residues. Germline V gene sequence: CDR1 MNHNS, CDR2 SASEGT. The CDR3 reads CASRRRGPTNEKLFF. CDR3 DNA: TGTGCCAGCAGACGCAGGGGGCCCACTAATGAAAAACTGTTTTTT.

This rearrangement joins TRBV5-6 to TRBJ2-5; D gene uncertain. Germline CDR1 reads SGHDT; CDR2 reads YYEEEE. The CDR3 loop spans 13 amino acids. Trimming stripped 1 base from V and 4 bases from J, with 8 bases between. CDR3 bases: TGTGCCAGCAGCTTGCCTGCCCGAGAGACCCAGTACTTC. Translating gives CASSLPARETQYF.

The chain carries TRBV27 and TRBJ2-3; D is perhaps TRBD1 (6 bases). The ends were cut back, 8 bases at V and 9 bases at J, with 15 bases in the middle. The germline CDR1 and CDR2 sequences are MNHEY and SMNVEV (reference sequence). CDR3 length equals 12 residues. The CDR3 DNA is TGTGCCAGCTCTACACAGGGATCAACGCAGTATTTT. This encodes CASSTQGSTQYF.